The TCR beta chain under discussion was sequenced for a study of CD8 T cells in ankylosing spondylitis. Overall study results and limits: A TCR beta motif of several highly homologous variants appeared characteristic of ankylosing spondylitis blood. The authors reported significant enrichment of disease-linked clones in matched ankylosing spondylitis synovial fluid. Both synovial fluid and blood in reactive arthritis had previously been reported to carry some motif variants.

Remarks on this clonotype: Antigen unknown.

This CDR3 is built from 12 residues. The germline V gene has CDR1 SQVTM and CDR2 ANQGSEA. V was clipped by 4 bases and J by 1 base, with 7 bases between them. Generation of TCR beta libraries employed quantitative 5'-RACE incorporating molecular barcodes. TCRdb recomputed calls from the 5' RACE reads with MiXCR, one row per CDR3 protein. The sample holds 670,000 or so distinct CDR3 sequences, 15% to 20% seen once. Source material: blood, either unsorted or a sorted T cell fraction (not recorded which). The chain recombines TRBV29-1 with TRBJ1-1; D is undetermined. This clonotype originated in a male donor with ankylosing spondylitis. For the CDR3, the DNA is TGCAGCGTTGGGTACAGGAACACTGAAGCTTTCTTT. This codes for CSVGYRNTEAFF.